This entry lists 22 T cell receptor beta chains sequenced from one sample in a study of cytomegalovirus exposure and HLA in healthy donors (dated by TCRdb to about 2017). The library was produced with the immunoSEQ multiplex PCR assay. The multiplex PCR relied on a mix of 60 forward primers for TCR Vbeta segments and 13 reverse primers for TCR Jbeta segments. Drawn from immuneACCESS, this table holds only the in-frame rearrangements with V and J called that TCRdb kept. Clones are partly lost; checked studies trace under half to an unresolved V gene and leave the rest unexplained. For this sample the table gives some 130,000 clones, of which 65% to 80% were detected only once. Roughly 1.5% of the sample comes from the top ten. Sequenced sample: PBMCs. The receptors derive from a woman between 18 and 30 years old in good health and CMV-seronegative.

This chain links TRBV6-5 with TRBJ1-3; 8 nucleotides match TRBD1. Germline V gives CDR1 MNHEY, CDR2 SVGAGI. Unmatched junction bases numbered 5, after V lost 6 bases and J lost 7 bases. This CDR3 region has 13 residues. CDR3 protein: CASRRDRRNTIYF. In nucleotides, the CDR3 is TGTGCCAGCAGAAGGGACAGGAGGAACACCATATATTTT.

This clone came up once. V usage is TRBV7-9 and J usage is TRBJ1-3; D not resolved. The V end was cut by 1 base, the J end by 3 bases, with 10 bases between. The CDR3 is made up of 15 amino acids. The germline gives CDR1 SEHNR, CDR2 FQNEAQ (reference sequence). In nucleotides, the CDR3 is TGTGCCAGCAGCTTAGGGGGAGGATTTGGAAACACCATATATTTT. Translating gives CASSLGGGFGNTIYF.

The gene calls are TRBV11-2 and TRBJ2-7; D possibly corresponds to TRBD2 (6 bases). The CDR3 sequence is 13 residues long. Deletions cut 8 bases from V and 3 bases from J, with 14 bases between. Germline V gene data show CDR1 as SGHAT and CDR2 as FQNNGV. In DNA form, the CDR3 reads TGTGCCAGCCACCTCCGGGGGAACTACGAGCAGTACTTC. It specifies CASHLRGNYEQYF.

The chain employs TRBV5-1 and TRBJ2-2; D is perhaps TRBD2 (5 bases). Trimming shortened V by 0 bases and J by 2 bases, and 8 bases separated the two germline ends. The CDR3 covers 15 residues. The germline gives CDR1 SGHRS, CDR2 YFSETQ. CDR3 in DNA: TGCGCCAGCAGCTTGGGGACTTTTAACACCGGGGAGCTGTTTTTT. It codes for CASSLGTFNTGELFF.

V and J are TRBV2 and TRBJ2-7; 7 nucleotides match TRBD2. CDR1 SNHLY and CDR2 FYNNEI come from the germline V gene. This CDR3 comprises 15 residues. V dropped 6 bases and J dropped 0; count of bases not matched to a gene: 8. CDR3 DNA sequence: TGTGCCAGCAGGGACTTCGCGGGAGCCTCCTACGAGCAGTACTTC. It specifies CASRDFAGASYEQYF.

This clone was observed a single time. The V gene is TRBV12-5, the J gene TRBJ1-2; D not certain. Trimming stripped 1 base from V and 9 bases from J, with 15 bases between. Per germline, CDR1 LGHNT and CDR2 FRNRAP. CDR3 length: 14 amino acids. This CDR3 reads CASGLAPGLGSYTF. The CDR3 DNA sequence: TGTGCTAGTGGTTTGGCCCCAGGTCTGGGTAGCTACACCTTC.

This chain uses TRBV7-8 with TRBJ2-3; D unresolved. V lost 7 bases, J lost 2 bases, and 13 bases lay in between. This CDR3 spans 14 amino acids. The germline CDR1 and CDR2 sequences are SGHVS and FQNEAQ. The CDR3 DNA reads as TGTGCCAGCAAGGCGGTGATAGCCACAGATACGCAGTATTTT. Protein sequence: CASKAVIATDTQYF.

This rearrangement joins TRBV6-6 to TRBJ2-7, with TRBD2 matching 10 bases. CDR1 is MNHNY and CDR2 is SVGAGI in the germline V gene (reference sequence). The J segment lost 4 bases and the V segment lost 5 bases, leaving 5 bases of the junction unmatched. The CDR3 is 14 amino acids. The CDR3 reads CASSGSGRRYEQYF. The CDR3 bases are TGTGCCAGCAGTGGTAGCGGGAGGAGGTACGAGCAGTACTTC.

The V gene is TRBV30, the J gene TRBJ2-1; TRBD2 agrees at 8 bases. V dropped 1 base and J dropped 1; count of bases not matched to a gene: 0. The germline gives CDR1 GTSNPN, CDR2 SVGIG (reference sequence). CDR3 length equals 14 residues. CDR3 region: CAWSGGRSYNEQFF. CDR3 coding DNA: TGTGCCTGGAGTGGCGGGAGGTCCTACAATGAGCAGTTCTTC.

This chain joins TRBV30 and TRBJ2-7; D possibly corresponds to TRBD2 (6 bases). Per germline, CDR1 GTSNPN and CDR2 SVGIG (reference sequence). The CDR3 sequence is 14 residues long. V lost 2 bases and J 3 bases, leaving 14 bases between the germline ends. DNA of the CDR3: TGTGCCTGGAGTTTAGCGGCGGGCGGCTACGAGCAGTACTTC. This sequence encodes CAWSLAAGGYEQYF.

J is TRBJ2-5 and V is TRBV5-4; 8 bases agree with TRBD2. The DNA matches TRBJ2-7 better at its end, which makes the J call doubtful. The CDR3 has 16 residues. Germline V CDR1 and CDR2: SGHNT, YYREEE (reference sequence). The CDR3 here is CASSQGTGGPVDEQYF. The CDR3 DNA reads as TGTGCCAGCAGCCAGGGGACGGGAGGGCCTGTCGACGAGCAGTACTTC.

This clone was observed a single time. This chain joins TRBV27 and TRBJ1-2; D is undetermined. CDR3 size: 14 residues. CDR1 MNHEY and CDR2 SMNVEV come from the germline V gene (reference sequence). The V and J ends lost 1 base and 4 bases respectively, with 10 bases between them. CDR3 in amino acids: CASSLLGESYGYTF. The CDR3, as DNA: TGTGCCAGCAGTTTATTAGGAGAGAGCTATGGCTACACCTTC.

This rearrangement joins TRBV11-2 to TRBJ2-3; D is perhaps TRBD2 (6 bases). Trimming pared 5 bases from V and 1 base from J, leaving 10 bases between. The germline CDR1 and CDR2 sequences are SGHAT and FQNNGV. The length of the CDR3 is 14 residues. For the CDR3, the DNA is TGTGCCAGCAGCCTCGGGACTGGCACAGATACGCAGTATTTT. Translated: CASSLGTGTDTQYF.

The chain is built from TRBV10-3 and TRBJ1-1, with D unresolved. CDR1 and CDR2 (germline): ENHRY, SYGVKD. Trimming removed 5 bases at V and 3 bases at J, with 10 bases between. This CDR3 region has 13 residues. CDR3 sequence reads: CAISYEGHTEAFF. The CDR3 bases are TGTGCCATCAGTTACGAGGGTCACACTGAAGCTTTCTTT.

The chain joins TRBV5-1 to TRBJ1-5, with TRBD1 matching 8 bases. V lost 4 bases and J lost 5; bases outside the gene matches: 5. In germline, CDR1 is SGHRS, CDR2 YFSETQ. The CDR3 is 14 residues long. CDR3 DNA sequence: TGCGCCAGCAGCACCGGACAGGGACATCAGCCCCAGCATTTT. Its protein product is CASSTGQGHQPQHF. Combining the CDR3 with reference TRBV5-1 and TRBJ1-5 gives the whole variable domain KAGVTQTPRYLIKTRGQQVTLSCSPISGHRSVSWYQQTPGQGLQFLFEYFSETQRNKGNFPGRFSGRQFSNSRSEMNVSTLELGDSALYLCASSTGQGHQPQHFGDGTRLSIL.

This chain joins TRBV7-2 and TRBJ2-3; no clear D gene. Germline V gene data show CDR1 as SGHTA and CDR2 as FQGNSA. Deletions cut 2 bases from V and 3 bases from J, with 12 bases between. The CDR3 spans 15 residues. The CDR3 coding sequence is TGTGCCAGCAGCTTACAACTCCAAGTTACAGATACGCAGTATTTT. Protein sequence: CASSLQLQVTDTQYF.

J is TRBJ2-1 and V is TRBV5-1; 11 nucleotides align to TRBD2. CDR3 length: 16 residues. Germline CDR1 SGHRS, CDR2 YFSETQ. The trim removed 7 bases at V and 7 bases at J, leaving 13 bases unmatched. In nucleotides, the CDR3 is TGCGCCAGCCGCTCTACTAGCGGGAGTTGGGTGAATGAGCAGTTCTTC. It specifies CASRSTSGSWVNEQFF.

The chain employs TRBV7-9 and TRBJ2-1; D not certain. CDR1 SEHNR and CDR2 FQNEAQ come from the germline V gene (reference sequence). V was cut by 7 bases and J by 2 bases, with 3 bases left in between. This CDR3 is built from 11 residues. The CDR3 bases are TGTGCCAGCACGGCCTACAATGAGCAGTTCTTC. It is translated as CASTAYNEQFF.

The chain is built from TRBV5-1 and TRBJ2-5; 11 nucleotides line up with TRBD2. The V gene end was trimmed by 0 bases and the J gene end by 1 base; junction bases not matched to a gene: 5. Germline loops: CDR1 SGHRS, CDR2 YFSETQ. CDR3 length equals 17 residues. The CDR3 nucleotides are TGCGCCAGCAGCTTGGCCGGGACTAGCGGCGGCCAAGAGACCCAGTACTTC. This codes for CASSLAGTSGGQETQYF.

Here the CDR3 DNA reads TGTGCCTGGAGTGTACGCAGGTCGTTCACTGAAGCTTTCTTT. Translation: CAWSVRRSFTEAFF. The chain recombines TRBV30 with TRBJ1-1; D gene uncertain. This CDR3 is 14 amino acids long. Per germline, CDR1 GTSNPN and CDR2 SVGIG (reference sequence). Deletions cut 0 bases from V and 4 bases from J, with 12 bases between.

This rearrangement joins TRBV30 to TRBJ2-1; 7 nucleotides match TRBD2. Germline V gives CDR1 GTSNPN, CDR2 SVGIG (reference sequence). There are 12 residues in the CDR3. V was pared by 8 bases and J by 8 bases, with 9 bases of the junction left unmatched. This CDR3 reads CAGREFIDEQFF. The CDR3 DNA follows: TGTGCCGGGCGGGAGTTTATAGATGAGCAGTTCTTC.

V usage is TRBV6-5 and J usage is TRBJ1-1; TRBD1 might be the D (6 bases). Germline assignment: CDR1 MNHEY and CDR2 SVGAGI. The CDR3 covers 15 residues. V lost 6 bases to trimming and J lost 4 bases, with 18 bases between them. This CDR3 reads CASRIITGGPTEAFF. The CDR3 DNA reads TGTGCCAGCAGAATAATAACGGGGGGCCCCACTGAAGCTTTCTTT.